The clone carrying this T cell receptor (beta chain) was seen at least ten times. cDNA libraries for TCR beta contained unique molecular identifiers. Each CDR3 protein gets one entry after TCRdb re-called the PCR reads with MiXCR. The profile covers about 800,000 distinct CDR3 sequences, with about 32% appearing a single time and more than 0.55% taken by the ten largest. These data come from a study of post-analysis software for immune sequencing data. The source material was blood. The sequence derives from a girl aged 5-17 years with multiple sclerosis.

The CDR3 here is CASSVMAGTSGSYEQYF. The CDR3 DNA follows: TGTGCCAGCAGCGTAATGGCCGGGACTAGCGGGAGTTACGAGCAGTACTTC. The chain joins TRBV9 to TRBJ2-7; the match to TRBD2 covers 14 bases. CDR1 and CDR2 from the germline V gene are SGDLS and YYNGEE. The CDR3 consists of 17 residues. Trimming removed 1 base from V and 4 bases from J; junction bases left unmatched: 7.